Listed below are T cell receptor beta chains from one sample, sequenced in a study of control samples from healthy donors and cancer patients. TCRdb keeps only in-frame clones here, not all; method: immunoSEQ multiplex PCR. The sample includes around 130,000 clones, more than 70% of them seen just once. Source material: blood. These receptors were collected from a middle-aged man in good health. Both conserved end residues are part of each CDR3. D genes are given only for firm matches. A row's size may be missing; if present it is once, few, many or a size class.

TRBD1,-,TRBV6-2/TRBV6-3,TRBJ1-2,CASSDRGYGYTF,TGTGCCAGCAGTGACAGGGGGTATGGCTACACCTTC
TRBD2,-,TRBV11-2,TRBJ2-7,CASSILGGKGYEQYF,TGTGCCAGCAGCATCCTCGGGGGGAAAGGATACGAGCAGTACTTC
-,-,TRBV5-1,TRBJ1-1,CASSSRTAGTEAFF,TGCGCCAGCAGCTCCCGGACAGCGGGCACTGAAGCTTTCTTT
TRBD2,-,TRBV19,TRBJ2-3,CASSMGLAGVIADTQYF,TGTGCCAGTAGTATGGGACTAGCGGGGGTTATTGCAGATACGCAGTATTTT
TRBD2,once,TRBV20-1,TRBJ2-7,CSASPKAGASYEQYF,TGCAGTGCTAGTCCTAAAGCGGGGGCTTCCTACGAGCAGTACTTC
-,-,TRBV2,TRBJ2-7,CASSKDGPYEQYF,TGTGCCAGCAGTAAGGACGGGCCCTACGAGCAGTACTTC
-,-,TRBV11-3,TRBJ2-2,CASSSRQENTGELFF,TGTGCCAGCAGCTCGCGCCAGGAGAACACCGGGGAGCTGTTTTTT
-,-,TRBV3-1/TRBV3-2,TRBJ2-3,CASSQGVRADTQYF,TGTGCCAGCAGCCAAGGAGTAAGGGCAGATACGCAGTATTTT
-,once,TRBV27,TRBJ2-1,CASSRTDYNEQFF,TGTGCCAGCAGTCGGACAGACTACAATGAGCAGTTCTTC
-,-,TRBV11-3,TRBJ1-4,CASSSTGRMSNEKLFF,TGTGCCAGCAGCTCCACCGGACGGATGTCTAATGAAAAACTGTTTTTT
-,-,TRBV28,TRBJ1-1,CASSGQVRTEAFF,TGTGCCAGCAGTGGGCAGGTAAGGACTGAAGCTTTCTTT
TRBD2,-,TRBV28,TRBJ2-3,CASSSPAGGASTDTQYF,TGTGCCAGCAGTTCCCCTGCGGGGGGGGCAAGCACAGATACGCAGTATTTT
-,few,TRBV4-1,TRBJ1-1,CASSLGGAGEEEAFF,TGCGCCAGCAGCTTAGGCGGGGCAGGGGAGGAGGAAGCTTTCTTT